What follows is one T cell receptor beta chain and its context. The specificity of this receptor is unknown. Per-base qualities were not stored, and no clone one base away is much larger. Looking up the germline V gene yields CDR1 SGHRS and CDR2 YFSETQ. Including the terminal cysteine and phenylalanine, the CDR3 comprises 16 residues. This entry keeps only the CDR3 DNA: 48 bases, framed from base 1. This record belongs to a study of blood T cells in healthy people across ages (dated by TCRdb to the mid-2010s). Concerning the study at large: In model experiments, template switching captured about one uniquely barcoded TCR beta cDNA molecule for every two T cells. The study measured age-related changes in TCR beta repertoire diversity using deep sequencing normalized with unique cDNA molecular identifiers. The donors were split into four age groups: young (average around 15 years), middle-aged (about 40), aged (roughly 65) and long-lived (about 82). Donors of different ages were randomly distributed across sequencing lanes to avoid experimental bias. The study analyzed two additional independent replicas of 1 million unique cDNA reads from the same blood draw for two donors, one aged 18 to 29 and one aged 80 or older.

What the authors observed across the whole study: Because the CMV infection status of the donors was unknown, age-related changes in expanded clonotypes may potentially have been confounded. There was a strong correlation between observed TCR beta diversity and the percentage of naive T cells measured by flow cytometry. Bulk unsorted PBMC profiling prevented conclusive comparison of naive and antigen-experienced compartments. Observed TCR beta diversity per million T cells fell roughly linearly with age, and a significant reduction was already apparent by age roughly 40. Compared with the aged group, the long-lived group had more naive CD4+ T cells, fewer expanded clones and increased TCR diversity, a pattern suggesting age selection. Estimates of total diversity based on one million sequenced T cells were regarded as lower bounds and as underestimates.

The method behind the library was 5' RACE. TCRdb records Illumina HiSeq 2500 as the sequencer. A second about 6 to 11 cycle PCR used a sample-barcoded 5' primer and a J-beta primer mix. A unique molecular identifier was introduced onto each TCR beta cDNA molecule by a template-switch 5' adaptor carrying 12 random nucleotides. Each sample yielded at least 3 million CDR3-containing paired-end reads. All of the RNA was converted into first-strand cDNA using the Mint cDNA synthesis kit, with a TRBC-specific oligonucleotide serving as the primer. Following uracil-DNA glycosylase treatment, all cDNA underwent a first 18-cycle PCR with the universal primers M1SS and BC2_uni_R. On the study's bioinformatics: For normalization, 1 million high-quality reads were randomly selected from each sample, with every read carrying a distinct molecular identifier. Reads with shared molecular identifiers were discarded instead of being binned into consensus sequences. MiTCR, set to a Q25 quality threshold and the strictest error-elimination algorithm, was used for CDR3 identification, clonotype clustering and error correction. A nonparametric unseen species model with Euler transformation was used to estimate a lower bound on total TCR beta diversity. The public reads were reanalyzed by TCRdb: fastp trimming at Q25, MiXCR alignment, in-frame beta chains only. Entries are consolidated by CDR3 protein sequence, retaining the most common genes and DNA. None of the V and J calls come from the authors' own analysis; TCRdb made them. A total of approximately 940,000 distinct CDR3 sequences appear in this sample, about 44% of them only once. Together, the top ten hold about an eighth of the sample.

The roughly 39 donors, aged about 6 to 95 years, were systemically healthy Caucasian individuals from Russia. About 9.1 milliliters of peripheral blood were collected from each donor into EDTA-treated Vacutainer tubes. Ficoll-Paque density-gradient centrifugation was used to isolate PBMCs, with at least 7 million per sample. Total RNA, at least 5 micrograms per sample, was extracted from PBMCs with Trizol reagent. The percentages of naive CD45RAhigh/CD27high T cells were determined by flow cytometry on a PBMC aliquot from every donor. The chain is encoded by TRBV5-1 joined to TRBJ2-4, and TRBD2 aligns with 8 junction nucleotides. The J call may not be correct, given that the DNA end is closer to TRBJ2-7. The specimen was blood. The sequence was obtained from a man aged 30-40 years in good health. The DNA sequence is given as TGCGCCAGCAGCTTGGCACTAGCGGAGGGAATCTACGAGCAGTACTTC. Its protein is CASSLALAEGIYEQYF.